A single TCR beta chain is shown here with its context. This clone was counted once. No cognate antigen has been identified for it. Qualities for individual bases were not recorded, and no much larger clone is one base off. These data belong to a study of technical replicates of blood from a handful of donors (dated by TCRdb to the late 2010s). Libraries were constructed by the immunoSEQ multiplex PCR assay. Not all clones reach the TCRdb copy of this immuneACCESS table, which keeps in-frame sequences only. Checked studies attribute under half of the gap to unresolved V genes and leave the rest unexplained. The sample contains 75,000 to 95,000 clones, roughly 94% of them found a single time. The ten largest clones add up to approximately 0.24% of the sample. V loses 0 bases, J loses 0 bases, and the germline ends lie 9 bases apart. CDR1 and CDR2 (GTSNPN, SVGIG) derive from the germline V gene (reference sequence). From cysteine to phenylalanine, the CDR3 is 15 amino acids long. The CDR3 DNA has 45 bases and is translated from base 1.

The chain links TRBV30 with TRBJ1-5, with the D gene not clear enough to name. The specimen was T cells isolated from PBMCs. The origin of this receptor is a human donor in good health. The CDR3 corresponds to CAWSVAFYSNQPQHF. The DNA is TGTGCCTGGAGTGTTGCGTTTTATAGCAATCAGCCCCAGCATTTT.